This paragraph reports one T cell receptor (beta chain). No cognate antigen has been identified for it. Within one base of it there is no much larger clone, and no base qualities were kept. These data originate in a study of T-cell reconstitution after alpha-beta-depleted transplantation in children (dated by TCRdb to 2016 to 2018). In the study overall: The study quantitatively tracked T-cell immune reconstitution after TCRalphabeta/CD19-depleted allogeneic hematopoietic cell transplantation in children using TCR repertoire profiling. Here is what the overall study found, with its caveats: Over the following months the frequencies of hyperexpanded clones went down, and after one year T-cell counts and TCRbeta diversity were mostly credited to newly produced T cells. In some patients, the high TCRbeta diversity seen at day 60 was put down to recipient T cells and intrathymic progenitors that had survived conditioning. The apparently early recovery of alphabetaT-cell counts about two months after transplant reportedly depended on only several hundred rapidly expanded clones that came from non-depleted graft cells.

From the cysteine through the phenylalanine, the CDR3 covers 13 amino acids. Only CDR3 DNA is held: 39 bases, read in frame from base 1. This specimen's treatment or condition label, interpreted: allogeneic hematopoietic cell transplantation with graft depleted of TCRalphabeta T cells and CD19 B cells. The children who served as transplant recipients had been given grafts of TCRalphabeta/CD19-depleted allogeneic hematopoietic cells. To prepare the library, PCR was applied. Sequencing instrument: Illumina HiSeq 2500. Molecular barcoding was employed in the preparation of TCR libraries, with unique molecular identifiers being used to normalize TCRbeta repertoire quantification. TCRdb reprocessed the public reads (quality trimming at Q25 with fastp, clone calling with MiXCR) and kept in-frame beta chains. Every CDR3 protein is listed once, alongside the most common genes and DNA of its rows. Counted in this sample were about 830,000 distinct CDR3 sequences; around 17% of them appeared once. The leading ten clones occupy roughly 5% of the sample.

The sequence was collected from a male patient aged 10 to 17 who had a stem cell transplant for acute lymphoblastic leukemia, so the T cells may come from the graft donor. In this chain, TRBV12-3 or TRBV12-4 is recombined with TRBJ2-1, and TRBD2 aligns with 11 junction nucleotides. Source: PBMCs, mostly from graft donor cells, taken 360 days after TCRalphabeta/CD19-depleted stem cell transplant. The sequenced DNA: TGTGCTACAGGGACTAGCGGTTACAATGAGCAGTTCTTC. Its coded protein is CATGTSGYNEQFF.